This TCR beta chain comes out of a study of T cells in Graves' hyperthyroidism and ophthalmopathy. V was cut by 4 bases and J by 2 bases, with 12 bases left in between. The CDR3 is 15 residues long. The germline gives CDR1 LNHDA, CDR2 SQIVND (reference sequence). Authors of the study amplified TCR beta CDR3 regions from RNA transcripts. HTBI primers were the set used in a first-round RT-PCR of the TCR CDR3. TCRdb re-derived calls from the multiplex PCR reads in MiXCR, one entry per CDR3 protein. The sample yields around 250,000 distinct CDR3 sequences, approximately 14% seen once. This clonotype has a single count.

The V call is TRBV19, the J call TRBJ2-1, with D possibly matching TRBD2 (5 bases). The specimen was blood. The clonotype comes from a woman between 35 and 50 years old with Graves' hyperthyroidism that later progressed to Graves' ophthalmopathy. In DNA, the CDR3 is TGTGCCAGTAGTAAAGCGGTGACTACCTACAATGAGCAGTTCTTC. This translates into CASSKAVTTYNEQFF.